These 21 T cell receptor beta chains originate from one sample sequenced in a study of early stage breast cancer tumors. The assay was immunoSEQ multiplex PCR, and TCRdb's table has in-frame clones only and misses some. The profile shows several thousand clones, almost 65% of them singletons. The specimen sequenced was breast tumor tissue. The origin of the receptors is a person aged 45-60 years with breast cancer.

This clone has a single count. This rearrangement joins TRBV5-4 to TRBJ2-5; either TRBD1 or TRBD2 may fit D (5 bases each). Trimming pared 6 bases from V and 2 bases from J, leaving 17 bases between. The CDR3 is 15 residues long. Germline V gives CDR1 SGHNT, CDR2 YYREEE (reference sequence). CDR3 in amino acids: CASTPARGRQETQYF. The DNA for the CDR3 is TGTGCCAGCACCCCGGCCCGGGGACGACAAGAGACCCAGTACTTC. The whole variable domain, remainder taken from reference TRBV5-4 and TRBJ2-5, is ETGVTQSPTHLIKTRGQQVTLRCSSQSGHNTVSWYQQALGQGPQFIFQYYREEENGRGNFPPRFSGLQFPNYSSELNVNALELDDSALYLCASTPARGRQETQYFGPGTRLLVL.

The rearrangement joins TRBV11-2 to TRBJ2-7, with TRBD2 matching over 7 bases. CDR3 length: 15 residues. Germline CDR1 and CDR2: SGHAT and FQNNGV. J lost 5 bases, V lost 6 bases, and 13 bases had no gene match. CDR3 loop: CASSYRRGLGNEQYF. In DNA, the CDR3 is TGTGCCAGCAGTTACCGACGCGGACTAGGGAACGAGCAGTACTTC.

The chain employs TRBV29-1 and TRBJ2-1, with 10 bases matching TRBD1. The CDR3 extends over 14 amino acids. The V and J ends lost 7 bases and 5 bases, in that order; junction bases with no gene match: 8. Germline V lookup: CDR1 SQVTM, CDR2 ANQGSEA. CDR3 region: CSAADRGRDNEQFF. The DNA of the CDR3 is TGCAGCGCGGCCGACAGGGGGCGCGACAATGAGCAGTTCTTC.

This chain uses TRBV7-2 with TRBJ1-4; 7 nucleotides line up with TRBD1. Germline assignment: CDR1 SGHTA and CDR2 FQGNSA. This CDR3 comprises 15 residues. Trimming at V came to 2 bases and at J to 6 bases, leaving 6 bases not matched to a gene. Written as DNA, the CDR3 is TGTGCCAGCAGCTTAAGAGGGGGCGCGTATGAAAAACTGTTTTTT. Encoded protein: CASSLRGGAYEKLFF.

This clone was recorded once. The chain carries TRBV2 and TRBJ2-2; D remains ambiguous. V was trimmed by 4 bases and J by 1 base, leaving 4 bases between them. The CDR3 extends over 13 amino acids. Germline CDR1 is SNHLY and CDR2 is FYNNEI. CDR3 protein: CASSAGNTGELFF. The CDR3 DNA is TGTGCCAGCAGTGCCGGGAACACCGGGGAGCTGTTTTTT.

The rearrangement links TRBV7-6 to TRBJ2-7, with a weak D call TRBD1 (6 bases). CDR1 and CDR2 from the germline V gene are SGHVS and FNYEAQ. Trimming pared 3 bases from V and 3 bases from J, leaving 9 bases between. The CDR3 spans 13 residues. CDR3 loop: CASSLGAVYEQYF. The CDR3 DNA reads as TGTGCCAGCAGCTTGGGGGCAGTCTACGAGCAGTACTTC. Filled out from reference TRBV7-6 and TRBJ2-7, the complete variable domain reads GAGVSQSPRYKVTKRGQDVALRCDPISGHVSLYWYRQALGQGPEFLTYFNYEAQQDKSGLPNDRFSAERPEGSISTLTIQRTEQRDSAMYRCASSLGAVYEQYFGPGTRLTVT.

In this sample, this clone is hyperexpanded. This chain connects TRBV7-6 to TRBJ2-5; D possibly corresponds to TRBD2 (6 bases). The germline V gene encodes CDR1 SGHVS and CDR2 FNYEAQ. CDR3 size: 12 residues. Between the trimmed V and J ends, which lost 6 bases and 5 bases, there was a span of 10 bases. The chain's CDR3 is CASRNRGETQYF. The CDR3 DNA follows: TGTGCCAGCAGAAACCGGGGGGAGACCCAGTACTTC.

The rearrangement joins TRBV28 to TRBJ1-2; D uncertain. CDR1 and CDR2 from the germline V gene are MDHEN and SYDVKM. The length of the CDR3 is 14 residues. Trimming stripped 3 bases from V and 2 bases from J, with 10 bases between. CDR3 nucleotides: TGTGCCAGCAGTTTGGCAGGTCGAAACTATGGCTACACCTTC. Its protein product is CASSLAGRNYGYTF.

The rearrangement joins TRBV28 to TRBJ2-1; 8 bases are a match to TRBD2. The germline V gene encodes CDR1 MDHEN and CDR2 SYDVKM. The V segment lost 4 bases and the J segment 6 bases; nucleotides outside the gene matches: 5. CDR3 size: 14 residues. This CDR3 reads CASSSGGALNEQFF. DNA of the CDR3: TGTGCCAGCAGTTCCGGGGGGGCCCTCAATGAGCAGTTCTTC.

J is TRBJ1-1 and V is TRBV4-1; 9 nucleotides line up with TRBD1. CDR3 length equals 17 residues. Germline V CDR1 and CDR2: MGHRA, YSYEKL. The V segment lost 3 bases and the J segment 0 bases; nucleotides outside the gene matches: 8. CDR3 sequence (DNA): TGCGCCAGCAGCCAGGCTGGGACAGGGAGGATGAACACTGAAGCTTTCTTT. Translating it yields CASSQAGTGRMNTEAFF.

The chain couples TRBV5-1 to TRBJ2-1; TRBD1 matches 8 bases. Germline-derived CDR1 and CDR2 are SGHRS and YFSETQ. CDR3 length: 14 amino acids. With V trimmed by 1 base and J by 7 bases, 4 bases remained unmatched. The CDR3 region is CASSLYQGANEQFF. CDR3 coding DNA: TGCGCCAGCAGCTTGTACCAGGGGGCGAATGAGCAGTTCTTC. The full variable domain, rest sourced from reference TRBV5-1 and TRBJ2-1, is KAGVTQTPRYLIKTRGQQVTLSCSPISGHRSVSWYQQTPGQGLQFLFEYFSETQRNKGNFPGRFSGRQFSNSRSEMNVSTLELGDSALYLCASSLYQGANEQFFGPGTRLTVL.

The CDR3 DNA reads TGTGCCAGCAGCCGGGGGGGGAGCCACACCGGGGAGCTGTTTTTT. Its translation is CASSRGGSHTGELFF. The chain recombines TRBV7-2 with TRBJ2-2; 8 bases fit TRBD2. The CDR3 sequence is 15 residues long. After removal of 5 bases from V and 3 bases from J, the junction contained 5 bases not matched to a gene. CDR1 is SGHTA and CDR2 is FQGNSA in the germline V gene. The entire variable domain, with the rest obtained from reference TRBV7-2 and TRBJ2-2, is as follows: GAGVSQSPSNKVTEKGKDVELRCDPISGHTALYWYRQSLGQGLEFLIYFQGNSAPDKSGLPSDRFSAERTGGSVSTLTIQRTQQEDSAVYLCASSRGGSHTGELFFGEGSRLTVL.

The rearrangement joins TRBV9 to TRBJ1-2; D is undetermined. Germline CDR1 is SGDLS and CDR2 is YYNGEE. The CDR3 is 23 residues long. V lost 2 bases to trimming and J lost 2 bases, with 37 bases between them. The CDR3 DNA follows: TGTGCCAGCAGCGTTCCCCTCGCGGACTCCATATCCCCCGGCGGTAAAAAAAACTATGGCTACACCTTC. Translated: CASSVPLADSISPGGKKNYGYTF. The full variable domain, with the rest looked up from reference TRBV9 and TRBJ1-2, is DSGVTQTPKHLITATGQRVTLRCSPRSGDLSVYWYQQSLDQGLQFLIQYYNGEERAKGNILERFSAQQFPDLHSELNLSSLELGDSALYFCASSVPLADSISPGGKKNYGYTFGSGTRLTVV.

This rearrangement joins TRBV5-1 to TRBJ2-5, with 11 bases fitting TRBD1. Germline-derived CDR1 and CDR2 are SGHRS and YFSETQ. The CDR3 sequence is 14 residues long. V shed 6 bases and J 3 bases; nucleotides not matched to a gene: 4. CDR3 amino acids: CASNKGQGEETQYF. DNA for the CDR3: TGCGCCAGCAATAAGGGACAGGGGGAAGAGACCCAGTACTTC.

As DNA, the CDR3 is TGTGCCAGCAGCTTAGATAGAGGGGGGCAACAGACCCAGTACTTC. It translates to CASSLDRGGQQTQYF. The J gene is TRBJ2-5, the V gene TRBV11-2, with D perhaps assigned TRBD1 or TRBD2 (6 bases each). This CDR3 is built from 15 residues. CDR1 and CDR2 from the germline V gene are SGHAT and FQNNGV. V was shortened by 0 bases and J by 6 bases, with 14 bases between the two germline ends.

As concerns this clone: The junction does not match germline at one end; this may be a read error. The chain is built from TRBV7-7 and TRBJ2-1, with D tentatively TRBD1 (6 bases). Germline lookup yields CDR1 SSHAT and CDR2 FNYEAQ (reference sequence). The CDR3 is made up of 15 amino acids. CDR3: CASSLDGGPTNEQFF. DNA for the CDR3: TGTGCTAGCAGCTTAGATGGGGGCCCCACAAATGAGCAGTTCTTC.

This clone came up a few times. This chain links TRBV11-2 with TRBJ2-7, with D unresolved. The CDR3 totals 15 residues. V lost 0 bases to trimming and J lost 2 bases, with 11 bases between them. Looked up from germline, CDR1 is SGHAT and CDR2 is FQNNGV. CDR3 sequence (DNA): TGTGCCAGCAGCTTAGATCGTTTAGGCCCCTACGAGCAGTACTTC. It translates to CASSLDRLGPYEQYF.

The rearrangement links TRBV5-4 to TRBJ2-2; no clear D gene. This CDR3 comprises 13 residues. Per the germline V gene, CDR1 is SGHNT and CDR2 is YYREEE (reference sequence). The ends were cut back, 4 bases at V and 4 bases at J, with 8 bases in the middle. The CDR3 DNA reads as TGTGCCAGCAGCCAGGACGCCACCGGGGAGCTGTTTTTT. This translates into CASSQDATGELFF. Combining the CDR3 with reference TRBV5-4 and TRBJ2-2 gives the whole variable domain ETGVTQSPTHLIKTRGQQVTLRCSSQSGHNTVSWYQQALGQGPQFIFQYYREEENGRGNFPPRFSGLQFPNYSSELNVNALELDDSALYLCASSQDATGELFFGEGSRLTVL.

This chain links TRBV5-6 with TRBJ2-1; 7 positions match TRBD1. The V segment lost 4 bases and the J segment 6 bases; nucleotides outside the gene matches: 13. From germline, CDR1 is SGHDT and CDR2 YYEEEE. The CDR3 sequence is 16 residues long. The CDR3 protein is CASSRTAGGLRNEQFF. The CDR3 coding sequence is TGTGCCAGCAGCCGGACAGCAGGGGGTCTACGCAATGAGCAGTTCTTC.

The chain recombines TRBV7-2 with TRBJ2-1; 7 positions match TRBD1. There are 15 residues in the CDR3. V shed 0 bases, J shed 7 bases, and the junction held 6 bases outside the gene matches. Germline loops: CDR1 SGHTA, CDR2 FQGNSA. CDR3 coding DNA: TGTGCCAGCAGCTTAGCGACAGGGCAACAAAATGAGCAGTTCTTC. Residues: CASSLATGQQNEQFF.

There are a few counts of this clone. This sequence joins TRBV6-5 and TRBJ2-5; 8 bases line up with TRBD2. J was trimmed by 5 bases and V by 7 bases; bases with no gene match: 12. The CDR3 runs 15 residues. In germline, CDR1 is MNHEY, CDR2 SVGAGI. For the CDR3, the DNA is TGTGCCAGCACCAAAGGCGGGGGGTCCCGGGAGACCCAGTACTTC. Protein sequence: CASTKGGGSRETQYF.